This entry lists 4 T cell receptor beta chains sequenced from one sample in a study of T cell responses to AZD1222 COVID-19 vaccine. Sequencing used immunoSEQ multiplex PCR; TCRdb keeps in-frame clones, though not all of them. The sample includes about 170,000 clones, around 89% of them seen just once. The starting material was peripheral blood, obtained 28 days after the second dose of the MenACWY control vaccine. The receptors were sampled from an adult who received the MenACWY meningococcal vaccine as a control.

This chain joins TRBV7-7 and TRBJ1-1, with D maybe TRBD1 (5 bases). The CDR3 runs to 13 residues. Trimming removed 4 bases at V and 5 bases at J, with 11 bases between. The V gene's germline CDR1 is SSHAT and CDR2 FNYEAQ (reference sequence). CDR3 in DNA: TGTGCCAGCAGCTCGAACCAGGGTACTGAAGCTTTCTTT. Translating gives CASSSNQGTEAFF.

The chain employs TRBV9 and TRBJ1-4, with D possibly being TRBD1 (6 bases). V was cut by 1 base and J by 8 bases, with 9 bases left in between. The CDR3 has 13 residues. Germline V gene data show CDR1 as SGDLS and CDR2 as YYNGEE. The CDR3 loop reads CASSVSGEEKLFF. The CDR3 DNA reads TGTGCCAGCAGCGTATCAGGGGAGGAAAAACTGTTTTTT.

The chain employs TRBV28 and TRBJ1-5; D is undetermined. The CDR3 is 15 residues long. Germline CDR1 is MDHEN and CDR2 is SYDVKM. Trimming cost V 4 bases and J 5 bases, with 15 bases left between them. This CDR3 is CASSSGLRADQPQHF. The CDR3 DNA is TGTGCCAGCAGTTCAGGACTAAGGGCCGATCAGCCCCAGCATTTT.

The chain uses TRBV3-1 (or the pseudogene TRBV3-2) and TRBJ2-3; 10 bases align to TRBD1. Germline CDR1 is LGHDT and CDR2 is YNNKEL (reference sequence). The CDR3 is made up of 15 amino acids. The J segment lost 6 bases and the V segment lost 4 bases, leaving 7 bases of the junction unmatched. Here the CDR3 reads CASSPSGTGDDTQYF. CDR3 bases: TGTGCCAGCAGCCCTTCCGGGACAGGGGATGATACGCAGTATTTT.